Presented here are 23 T cell receptor beta chains from one specimen sequenced in a study of cytomegalovirus exposure and HLA in healthy donors. 60 Vbeta and 13 Jbeta primers were used in PCR. Libraries were prepared by immunoSEQ multiplex PCR; TCRdb keeps only in-frame clonotypes and omits some of them. The sample has under 150,000 clones; nearly 85% are singletons. Material: PBMCs. The receptors shown here come from a male donor in good health and CMV-seronegative.

This chain connects TRBV6-5 to TRBJ2-3; no definite D call. V was clipped by 4 bases and J by 3 bases, with 11 bases between them. The germline CDR1 and CDR2 sequences are MNHEY and SVGAGI. The CDR3 length is 14 residues. CDR3 amino acids: CASSLGDRTDTQYF. DNA of the CDR3: TGTGCCAGCAGTTTGGGCGACCGGACAGATACGCAGTATTTT.

V and J are TRBV2 and TRBJ2-3, with D possibly TRBD1 on 5 matching bases. This CDR3 region has 11 residues. Germline CDR1 reads SNHLY; CDR2 reads FYNNEI. V lost 11 bases to trimming and J lost 0 bases, with 6 bases between them. CDR3 nucleotides: TGTGCCGGGGCTAGCACAGATACGCAGTATTTT. Translation: CAGASTDTQYF.

The chain uses TRBV15 and TRBJ1-4; no clear D gene. The germline V gene has CDR1 LNHNV and CDR2 YYDKDF (reference sequence). The CDR3 is 15 amino acids. V lost 0 bases and J lost 8, with 13 bases in between. The CDR3 here is CATSRDFAAGEKLFF. In nucleotides, the CDR3 is TGTGCCACCAGCAGAGATTTCGCGGCTGGGGAAAAACTGTTTTTT.

The V call is TRBV4-1, the J call TRBJ1-1; 7 bases align to TRBD1. V lost 1 base, J lost 1 base, and 9 bases stayed unmatched. Per the germline V gene, CDR1 is MGHRA and CDR2 is YSYEKL. The CDR3 runs to 17 residues. CDR3 in DNA: TGCGCCAGCAGCCAAGGTCCGGGACAGACAAAGAACACTGAAGCTTTCTTT. Encoded protein: CASSQGPGQTKNTEAFF.

The chain is built from TRBV9 and TRBJ2-2; possible D gene TRBD1, 6 bases. Between the trimmed V and J ends, which lost 2 bases and 3 bases, there was a span of 11 bases. The CDR3 length is 15 residues. Germline V CDR1 and CDR2: SGDLS, YYNGEE. The CDR3 here is CASSVGQGHTGELFF. As DNA, the CDR3 is TGTGCCAGCAGCGTGGGCCAGGGGCACACCGGGGAGCTGTTTTTT.

The rearrangement joins TRBV7-6 to TRBJ2-5; 8 bases map to TRBD1. Trimming at V came to 7 bases and at J to 4 bases, leaving 2 bases not matched to a gene. Germline assignment: CDR1 SGHVS and CDR2 FNYEAQ. This CDR3 region has 12 residues. CDR3 bases: TGTGCCAGCATTACAGGGGGAGAGACCCAGTACTTC. It encodes CASITGGETQYF.

The chain combines TRBV18 with TRBJ2-5; D ambiguous. The CDR3 contains 11 residues. Germline CDR1 is KGHSH and CDR2 is LQKENI. Trimming stripped 6 bases from V and 2 bases from J, with 4 bases between. The CDR3 here is CASSRQETQYF. DNA of the CDR3: TGTGCCAGCTCGCGGCAAGAGACCCAGTACTTC.

This chain uses TRBV6-5 with TRBJ1-2, with D maybe TRBD1 (5 bases). Germline V gives CDR1 MNHEY, CDR2 SVGAGI. This CDR3 is 14 amino acids long. V shed 5 bases and J shed 7 bases, with 17 bases lying between them. CDR3 DNA: TGTGCCAGCAGTGAAGTGGGGGGATATCGTGGCTACACCTTC. Its protein is CASSEVGGYRGYTF.

The V call is TRBV11-2, the J call TRBJ2-3; 7 nucleotides line up with TRBD1. Germline CDR1 reads SGHAT; CDR2 reads FQNNGV. This CDR3 is built from 15 residues. The junction had 10 bases not matched to a gene; V was cut back by 6 bases and J by 4 bases. CDR3 protein: CASSYLATGADTQYF. In nucleotides, the CDR3 is TGTGCCAGCAGTTACTTAGCCACAGGGGCAGATACGCAGTATTTT. The full variable domain, with the rest looked up from reference TRBV11-2 and TRBJ2-3, is EAGVAQSPRYKIIEKRQSVAFWCNPISGHATLYWYQQILGQGPKLLIQFQNNGVVDDSQLPKDRFSAERLKGVDSTLKIQPAKLEDSAVYLCASSYLATGADTQYFGPGTRLTVL.

This clone was detected once. This rearrangement joins TRBV9 to TRBJ2-7; 7 bases match TRBD1. Trimming at V came to 2 bases and at J to 3 bases, leaving 17 bases not matched to a gene. Per the germline V gene, CDR1 is SGDLS and CDR2 is YYNGEE. CDR3 length: 18 residues. The CDR3 region has the DNA TGTGCCAGCAGCGTGGGGACCCCCGGGACAGCGGACCTCTACGAGCAGTACTTC. It translates to CASSVGTPGTADLYEQYF. Using reference TRBV9 and TRBJ2-7 for the parts outside the CDR3, the full variable domain is DSGVTQTPKHLITATGQRVTLRCSPRSGDLSVYWYQQSLDQGLQFLIQYYNGEERAKGNILERFSAQQFPDLHSELNLSSLELGDSALYFCASSVGTPGTADLYEQYFGPGTRLTVT.

The chain couples TRBV9 to TRBJ1-2, with unresolved D. The germline V gene has CDR1 SGDLS and CDR2 YYNGEE. The CDR3 has 14 amino acids. V was cut by 0 bases and J by 4 bases, with 10 bases left in between. The CDR3 spells CASSVAGAGYGYTF. CDR3 nucleotide sequence: TGTGCCAGCAGCGTAGCGGGCGCGGGCTATGGCTACACCTTC. Together with reference TRBV9 and TRBJ1-2, the CDR3 gives the full variable domain: DSGVTQTPKHLITATGQRVTLRCSPRSGDLSVYWYQQSLDQGLQFLIQYYNGEERAKGNILERFSAQQFPDLHSELNLSSLELGDSALYFCASSVAGAGYGYTFGSGTRLTVV.

The chain is built from TRBV4-3 and TRBJ2-2; TRBD2 is a possible D gene (5 bases). CDR3 size: 15 residues. Trimming stripped 4 bases from V and 4 bases from J, with 13 bases between. CDR1 is LGHNA, CDR2 YSLEER, per germline. The CDR3 protein is CASSLTGILTGELFF. In nucleotides, the CDR3 is TGCGCCAGCAGCCTTACCGGGATTCTCACCGGGGAGCTGTTTTTT.

This clone is a singleton in its sample. The V call is TRBV11-2, the J call TRBJ2-5; 10 positions agree with TRBD1. Trimming at V came to 1 base and at J to 2 bases, leaving 7 bases not matched to a gene. CDR3 size: 17 residues. The germline V gene encodes CDR1 SGHAT and CDR2 FQNNGV. The CDR3 region is CASSLVGTGAQQETQYF. In nucleotides, the CDR3 is TGTGCCAGCAGCTTAGTAGGGACAGGGGCACAACAAGAGACCCAGTACTTC.

This chain uses TRBV6-5 with TRBJ1-1; 7 nucleotides match TRBD1. The V segment lost 6 bases and the J segment 2 bases; nucleotides outside the gene matches: 6. The germline V gene encodes CDR1 MNHEY and CDR2 SVGAGI. This CDR3 has 14 residues. CDR3 residues: CASSETGSNTEAFF. The DNA for the CDR3 is TGTGCCAGCAGCGAGACAGGGAGTAACACTGAAGCTTTCTTT.

The chain uses TRBV5-1 and TRBJ2-1; the D gene is possibly TRBD2 (5 bases). The V end was cut by 2 bases, the J end by 4 bases, with 10 bases between. The CDR3 covers 14 residues. Germline-derived CDR1 and CDR2 are SGHRS and YFSETQ. For the CDR3, the DNA is TGCGCCAGCAGCTTAGAGCGGAGGTACAATGAGCAGTTCTTC. Translating it yields CASSLERRYNEQFF.

Turning to this clone: The same CDR3 can be traced to other DNA sequences in this sample. V gene TRBV9 combines with J gene TRBJ2-1, with D unclear. Trimming stripped 0 bases from V and 0 bases from J, with 4 bases between. The CDR3 length is 14 residues. CDR1 SGDLS and CDR2 YYNGEE come from the germline V gene. CDR3 residues: CASSVGDSYNEQFF. DNA for the CDR3: TGTGCCAGCAGCGTAGGCGACTCCTACAATGAGCAGTTCTTC.

Only a few counts were recorded for this clone. The chain has TRBV7-9 and TRBJ2-7; perhaps TRBD2 as D (7 bases). V dropped 1 base and J dropped 0 bases, with 16 bases sitting between them. The CDR3 runs 17 residues. In germline, CDR1 is SEHNR, CDR2 FQNEAQ (reference sequence). The CDR3 loop is CASSLGRGGASSYEQYF. For the CDR3, the DNA is TGTGCCAGCAGCTTAGGTCGTGGGGGGGCCAGCTCCTACGAGCAGTACTTC.

The chain joins TRBV6-1 to TRBJ2-3; TRBD2 aligns across 11 bases. This CDR3 contains 16 residues. The germline CDR1 and CDR2 sequences are MNHNS and SASEGT. J lost 1 base, V lost 4 bases, and 4 bases had no gene match. The CDR3 region has the DNA TGTGCCAGCAGTGCCGTACTAGCGGGGGGCACAGATACGCAGTATTTT. It translates to CASSAVLAGGTDTQYF.

The rearrangement uses TRBV30 and TRBJ2-6; TRBD1 is a possible D gene (6 bases). V was pared by 1 base and J by 0 bases, with 10 bases between. Germline values: CDR1 GTSNPN, CDR2 SVGIG (reference sequence). This CDR3 comprises 16 residues. The CDR3 protein is CAWSETGPSGANVLTF. The CDR3 nucleotides are TGTGCCTGGAGTGAGACAGGCCCCTCTGGGGCCAACGTCCTGACTTTC.

Concerning this clone: One junction end does not reproduce the germline sequence, and a read error may be involved. The chain employs TRBV10-3 and TRBJ2-7; the match to TRBD1 covers 9 bases. This CDR3 spans 14 amino acids. The germline CDR1 and CDR2 sequences are ENHRY and SYGVKD. Written as DNA, the CDR3 is TGTGCCACCAGTAAGGGACAGGGCTCCTACGAGCAGTACTTC. Residues: CATSKGQGSYEQYF.

The chain couples TRBV10-3 to TRBJ2-3; 9 positions agree with TRBD1. The CDR3 has 18 amino acids. Trimming took 6 bases from V and 1 from J; bases not matched to a gene: 14. The germline CDR1 and CDR2 sequences are ENHRY and SYGVKD. CDR3 sequence: CAIRPGQGVLMRTDTQYF. CDR3 bases: TGTGCCATCAGACCGGGACAGGGAGTTCTAATGCGCACAGATACGCAGTATTTT.

This sequence joins TRBV9 and TRBJ2-3; 10 bases fit TRBD2. The V gene's germline CDR1 is SGDLS and CDR2 YYNGEE. This CDR3 region has 14 residues. J lost 11 bases, V lost 10 bases, and 16 bases had no gene match. The CDR3 loop reads CAGVGLSGGPQQYF. CDR3 nucleotide sequence: TGTGCCGGAGTTGGGCTTAGCGGGGGGCCCCAGCAGTATTTT.

This rearrangement joins TRBV27 to TRBJ2-7; 7 nucleotides align to TRBD1. The CDR3 sequence is 15 residues long. V was clipped by 2 bases and J by 6 bases; unmatched bases: 10. Germline V gene sequence: CDR1 MNHEY, CDR2 SMNVEV (reference sequence). Here the CDR3 reads CASSLLRQGTVEQYF. The CDR3 DNA follows: TGTGCCAGCAGTTTACTGAGACAGGGTACCGTCGAGCAGTACTTC.